This TCR beta chain was identified in a study of post-analysis software for immune sequencing data. Overall study context: Multiple sclerosis in the patients followed relapsing-remitting, secondary progressive and progressive-relapsing courses. Study findings and constraints: Samples from a shared batch, those prepared together, strongly co-clustered by F measure. The five TRBV segments detected at higher frequency in patients than in controls included TRBV5-6, TRBV5-1 and TRBV20-1. Normalized Chao1 diversity was significantly lower in multiple sclerosis patients than in controls.

The CDR3 length is 12 residues. Trimming removed 6 bases from V and 8 bases from J, with 13 bases in between. The germline CDR1 and CDR2 sequences are SGHDN and FVKESK. Tagging with unique molecular identifiers was a feature of the TCR beta cDNA libraries. Input amounts of about 0.85 to 10 million T cells were used. These gave about 500,000 cDNA molecules, so each molecule approximated one T cell. TCRdb re-derived calls from the PCR reads in MiXCR, one entry per CDR3 protein. The data contain 170,000 or so distinct CDR3 sequences, roughly 30% of them singletons. In this sample, this clonotype turned up a few times. The target antigen is unknown.

The chain employs TRBV14 and TRBJ1-2; D not certain. The specimen was blood. This clonotype originated in a girl under 18 with multiple sclerosis. DNA for the CDR3: TGTGCCAGCAGTCCTGAAGCCTACGGCTACACCTTC. Protein: CASSPEAYGYTF.